Reported below is one T cell receptor beta chain. This sample is drawn from a study of blood T cell repertoires in COVID-19. For the study at large: Donors in the United States, Italy and Spain gave samples during acute or convalescent COVID-19.

In the authors' methods: Amplification of reference gene primers provided the estimated nucleated cell counts. Assay used: immunoSEQ multiplex PCR; TCRdb lists only in-frame clones, some missing. V and J calls and clone size are as listed in that table; D and trimming were resolved from the DNA. The table has fewer than 250,000 clones, roughly four fifths seen once. The clonotype originates from a man between 45 and 60 years old with acute or convalescent COVID-19. Sequenced: peripheral blood.

The CDR3 loop is CASSERGLAGGKGELFF. The CDR3 nucleotides read TGTGCCAGTAGCGAAAGGGGACTAGCGGGGGGCAAAGGGGAGCTGTTTTTT. The chain is built from TRBV19 and TRBJ2-2, with 15 nucleotides matching TRBD2. Looked up from germline, CDR1 is LNHDA and CDR2 is SQIVND (reference sequence). V trimming: 6 bases; J trimming: 8 bases; junction bases outside the gene matches: 10. The CDR3 is 17 amino acids.